A single sample is the source of the 28 T cell receptor beta chains below, sequenced in a study of blood T cell repertoires in COVID-19. Measured with immunoSEQ multiplex PCR; TCRdb has only the in-frame clones, and not every one. The table records fewer than 65,000 clones, over 75% of them present only once. The sequencing sample was made of peripheral blood. These receptors originate from a woman aged 55-70 years with COVID-19, enrolled during active disease.

This clone was picked up one time. The chain links TRBV24-1 to TRBJ1-1, with D tentatively TRBD1 (5 bases). This CDR3 has 14 residues. V gave up 5 bases and J gave up 4 bases, with 13 bases separating them. Germline V gene lookup returns CDR1 KGHDR and CDR2 SFDVKD. CDR3: CATSASGGATEAFF. In DNA form, the CDR3 reads TGTGCCACCAGTGCCTCCGGAGGGGCCACTGAAGCTTTCTTT.

V is TRBV24-1 and J is TRBJ2-2; TRBD2 agrees at 10 bases. Germline V lookup: CDR1 KGHDR, CDR2 SFDVKD. The V gene end was trimmed by 1 base and the J gene end by 3 bases; junction bases not matched to a gene: 1. This CDR3 region has 16 residues. The CDR3 loop is CATSDLAGGDTGELFF. The CDR3 region has the DNA TGTGCCACCAGTGATTTAGCGGGAGGGGACACCGGGGAGCTGTTTTTT.

V is TRBV4-3 and J is TRBJ2-3; 13 nucleotides line up with TRBD2. After removal of 0 bases from V and 6 bases from J, the junction contained 3 bases not matched to a gene. The CDR3 runs to 16 residues. The V gene's germline CDR1 is LGHNA and CDR2 YSLEER. The CDR3 nucleotides are TGCGCCAGCAGCCAAGAACTAGCGGGAGGGTGGGATACGCAGTATTTT. The encoded protein is CASSQELAGGWDTQYF.

This clone was found once. The V gene is TRBV6-5, the J gene TRBJ2-3; TRBD1 agrees at 7 bases. CDR1 MNHEY and CDR2 SVGAGI come from the germline V gene. The ends lost 7 bases at V and 1 base at J; junction bases unmatched: 8. This CDR3 is built from 15 residues. CDR3 in DNA: TGTGCCAGCACCGAACAGGGGTCCCGCACAGATACGCAGTATTTT. Residues: CASTEQGSRTDTQYF.

V is TRBV7-6 and J is TRBJ2-5, with D tentatively TRBD1 (5 bases). CDR3 length: 14 residues. Germline-derived CDR1 and CDR2 are SGHVS and FNYEAQ. Trimming shortened V by 3 bases and J by 3 bases, and 11 bases separated the two germline ends. CDR3 in DNA: TGTGCCAGCAGCTTGTCCAGGGTAAAAGAGACCCAGTACTTC. This codes for CASSLSRVKETQYF. The whole variable domain, filled in from reference TRBV7-6 and TRBJ2-5, reads GAGVSQSPRYKVTKRGQDVALRCDPISGHVSLYWYRQALGQGPEFLTYFNYEAQQDKSGLPNDRFSAERPEGSISTLTIQRTEQRDSAMYRCASSLSRVKETQYFGPGTRLLVL.

This sequence joins TRBV30 and TRBJ1-1; D perhaps matches TRBD1 (6 bases). V was cut by 0 bases and J by 1 base, with 12 bases left in between. Germline V gene lookup returns CDR1 GTSNPN and CDR2 SVGIG (reference sequence). The CDR3 has 15 amino acids. CDR3 amino acids: CAWSVSGTRNTEAFF. The DNA of the CDR3 is TGTGCCTGGAGTGTATCCGGGACAAGGAACACTGAAGCTTTCTTT.

The gene calls are TRBV7-9 and TRBJ2-5; D is ambiguous. Trimming removed 2 bases at V and 4 bases at J, with 11 bases between. Per germline, CDR1 SEHNR and CDR2 FQNEAQ (reference sequence). This CDR3 comprises 14 residues. CDR3 amino acids: CASSLMIKRETQYF. In nucleotides, the CDR3 is TGTGCCAGCAGCTTAATGATTAAGAGAGAGACCCAGTACTTC.

This sequence joins TRBV11-3 and TRBJ1-1, with TRBD1 identical over 9 bases. The germline V gene has CDR1 SGHNT and CDR2 YENEEA. Trimming cost V 5 bases and J 0 bases; bases outside gene matches: 4. The CDR3 has 15 residues. CDR3 sequence: CASSLTGGVNTEAFF. The CDR3 bases are TGTGCCAGCAGCCTTACAGGGGGCGTGAACACTGAAGCTTTCTTT.

The chain links TRBV27 to TRBJ2-5; weak D call: TRBD2 (7 bases). Germline assignment: CDR1 MNHEY and CDR2 SMNVEV (reference sequence). V shed 2 bases and J shed 2 bases, with 12 bases lying between them. The CDR3 is made up of 15 amino acids. CDR3: CASSLEGGRQETQYF. As DNA, the CDR3 is TGTGCCAGCAGTTTAGAGGGGGGGAGACAAGAGACCCAGTACTTC.

The chain joins TRBV4-3 to TRBJ2-7; a possible D gene is TRBD1 (6 bases). Germline V CDR1 and CDR2: LGHNA, YSLEER. Trimming removed 4 bases from V and 0 bases from J, with 13 bases in between. The CDR3 length is 15 residues. This CDR3 is CASSPGQTYSYEQYF. In nucleotides, the CDR3 is TGCGCCAGCAGCCCCGGACAGACGTACTCCTACGAGCAGTACTTC.

This chain joins TRBV27 and TRBJ2-7; TRBD2 agrees at 8 bases. With V trimmed by 2 bases and J by 4 bases, 7 bases remained unmatched. This CDR3 contains 15 residues. Germline V gene data show CDR1 as MNHEY and CDR2 as SMNVEV (reference sequence). This chain's CDR3 is CASSLTRLAQYEQYF. CDR3 DNA: TGTGCCAGCAGTTTAACTCGACTAGCGCAATACGAGCAGTACTTC.

V gene TRBV9 combines with J gene TRBJ1-3, with 8 nucleotides matching TRBD1. This CDR3 spans 15 amino acids. Germline V gene data show CDR1 as SGDLS and CDR2 as YYNGEE. Germline trimming cut 4 bases from V and 6 bases from J; bases unmatched to any gene: 9. Here the CDR3 DNA reads TGTGCCAGCAGCTCTCCCAGGGGGCCCGAAAACACCATATATTTT. It codes for CASSSPRGPENTIYF.

The chain combines TRBV29-1 with TRBJ2-1, with 7 bases that match TRBD2. Germline values: CDR1 SQVTM, CDR2 ANQGSEA. With 2 bases clipped from V and 4 bases from J, the junction kept 8 bases outside the gene matches. The CDR3 is 15 amino acids. CDR3 protein: CSVEWWRESYNEQFF. The CDR3 coding sequence is TGCAGCGTTGAATGGTGGCGGGAGTCGTACAATGAGCAGTTCTTC.

This clone was picked up one time. This chain connects TRBV5-1 to TRBJ1-1; D is unresolved. Trimming removed 2 bases from V and 5 bases from J, with 13 bases in between. The CDR3 runs 14 residues. Germline assignment: CDR1 SGHRS and CDR2 YFSETQ. The DNA for the CDR3 is TGCGCCAGCAGCTTCCTTTCAGAAAATACTGAAGCTTTCTTT. Amino acid sequence: CASSFLSENTEAFF.

In DNA, the CDR3 is TGTGCCAGCAGTGAAGATCCGGGACTAGCGGGACCCTACGAGCAGTACTTC. Protein product: CASSEDPGLAGPYEQYF. V is TRBV6-4 and J is TRBJ2-7, with TRBD2 matching 13 bases. After removal of 3 bases from V and 2 bases from J, the junction contained 7 bases not matched to a gene. CDR1 and CDR2 (germline): MRHNA, SNTAGT. The CDR3 is made up of 17 amino acids.

This clone appeared a few times. This chain connects TRBV4-2 to TRBJ1-5, with D unclear. The germline gives CDR1 LGHNA, CDR2 YNFKEQ. CDR3 length equals 14 residues. V was pared by 4 bases and J by 5 bases, with 12 bases between. The CDR3 nucleotides are TGTGCCAGCAGCCGCGTTGAGGTTGATCAGCCCCAGCATTTT. Its translation is CASSRVEVDQPQHF.

This chain joins TRBV24-1 and TRBJ1-2; 10 nucleotides match TRBD1. The V and J ends lost 4 bases and 8 bases, in that order; junction bases with no gene match: 6. The CDR3 loop spans 14 amino acids. CDR1 and CDR2 (germline): KGHDR, SFDVKD. The CDR3 sequence: CATSDHWTGGGYTF. The CDR3 DNA reads as TGTGCCACCAGTGACCATTGGACAGGGGGGGGCTACACCTTC.

The J gene is TRBJ1-2, the V gene TRBV7-8, with TRBD1 as a possible D gene (5 bases). CDR1 and CDR2 from the germline V gene are SGHVS and FQNEAQ. Trimming pared 1 base from V and 4 bases from J, leaving 10 bases between. The CDR3 contains 14 residues. The CDR3 nucleotides read TGTGCCAGCAGCTTAGTTGACAGTCTCTATGGCTACACCTTC. Its protein is CASSLVDSLYGYTF.

The V and J genes are TRBV14 and TRBJ1-4; D not certain. Between the trimmed V and J ends, which lost 1 base and 8 bases, there was a span of 17 bases. Germline loops: CDR1 SGHDN, CDR2 FVKESK. The length of the CDR3 is 16 residues. CDR3 sequence (DNA): TGTGCCAGCAGCCAAGTTGAGACTTCTGTGAGGGAAAAACTGTTTTTT. It encodes CASSQVETSVREKLFF.

The gene calls are TRBV10-3 and TRBJ1-5; 7 nucleotides match TRBD1. CDR1 and CDR2 (germline): ENHRY, SYGVKD. The junction had 6 bases not matched to a gene; V was cut back by 10 bases and J by 0 bases. This CDR3 is built from 14 residues. CDR3 amino acids: CASGTVTSNQPQHF. The CDR3 DNA is TGTGCCAGCGGGACAGTAACTAGCAATCAGCCCCAGCATTTT.

This clone was observed a few times. The chain is built from TRBV12-3 or TRBV12-4 and TRBJ1-2; the D gene is possibly TRBD1 (6 bases). CDR3 length equals 13 residues. Deletions cut 6 bases from V and 5 bases from J, with 13 bases between. CDR3: CASRGRTAYGYTF. CDR3 nucleotide sequence: TGTGCCAGCAGGGGTAGGACAGCTTATGGCTACACCTTC.

This CDR3 is CASSFPQGWGTEAFF. For the CDR3, the DNA is TGTGCCAGCAGCTTCCCACAGGGATGGGGCACTGAAGCTTTCTTT. The V call is TRBV5-4, the J call TRBJ1-1; weak D call: TRBD1 (6 bases). Trimming stripped 2 bases from V and 4 bases from J, with 15 bases between. CDR3 size: 15 residues. The V gene's germline CDR1 is SGHNT and CDR2 YYREEE (reference sequence).

V and J are TRBV29-1 and TRBJ1-6; a possible D gene is TRBD1 (6 bases). Germline V gives CDR1 SQVTM, CDR2 ANQGSEA. This CDR3 region has 14 residues. The germline V and J ends were trimmed by 6 bases and 0 bases, with 9 bases remaining between them. CDR3 region: CSVKDSSYNSPLHF. Here the CDR3 DNA reads TGCAGCGTGAAGGACAGCTCCTATAATTCACCCCTCCACTTT.

This CDR3 is CASSPNVGEEAFF. DNA for the CDR3: TGTGCCAGCAGCCCGAATGTGGGAGAGGAAGCTTTCTTT. The chain carries TRBV11-2 and TRBJ1-1; no definite D call. CDR3 length equals 13 residues. CDR1 SGHAT and CDR2 FQNNGV come from the germline V gene. V lost 5 bases and J lost 8, with 15 bases in between.

The chain combines TRBV18 with TRBJ1-3, with a tentative D call TRBD1 (5 bases). This CDR3 region has 16 residues. The V and J ends lost 3 bases and 1 base respectively, with 13 bases between them. In germline, CDR1 is KGHSH, CDR2 LQKENI. As DNA, the CDR3 is TGTGCCAGCTCACCGGGGGGTTCGACATCTGGAAACACCATATATTTT. Its protein product is CASSPGGSTSGNTIYF.

The V and J genes are TRBV21-1 and TRBJ1-1. TRBV21-1 is a pseudogene segment. The CDR3 extends over 15 amino acids. This CDR3 is CASSKFTRRDSEAFF. DNA of the CDR3: TGTGCCAGCAGCAAATTCACCCGGAGAGATAGTGAAGCTTTCTTT.

The CDR3 loop is CASSADWGAYEQYF. The CDR3 DNA reads TGTGCCAGCAGTGCGGACTGGGGGGCCTACGAGCAGTACTTC. The chain links TRBV25-1 to TRBJ2-7; a possible D gene is TRBD2 (6 bases). This CDR3 contains 14 residues. Trimming took 4 bases from V and 2 from J, leaving 12 bases between them. The germline V gene encodes CDR1 MGHDK and CDR2 SYGVNS.

The chain is built from TRBV6-6 and TRBJ1-5; D is possibly TRBD1 (6 bases). V was trimmed by 2 bases and J by 4 bases, leaving 15 bases between them. This CDR3 spans 16 amino acids. CDR1 is MNHNY, CDR2 SVGAGI, per germline (reference sequence). The CDR3: CASSYGVQGGNQPQHF. The DNA of the CDR3 is TGTGCCAGCAGTTACGGAGTACAGGGCGGGAATCAGCCCCAGCATTTT.